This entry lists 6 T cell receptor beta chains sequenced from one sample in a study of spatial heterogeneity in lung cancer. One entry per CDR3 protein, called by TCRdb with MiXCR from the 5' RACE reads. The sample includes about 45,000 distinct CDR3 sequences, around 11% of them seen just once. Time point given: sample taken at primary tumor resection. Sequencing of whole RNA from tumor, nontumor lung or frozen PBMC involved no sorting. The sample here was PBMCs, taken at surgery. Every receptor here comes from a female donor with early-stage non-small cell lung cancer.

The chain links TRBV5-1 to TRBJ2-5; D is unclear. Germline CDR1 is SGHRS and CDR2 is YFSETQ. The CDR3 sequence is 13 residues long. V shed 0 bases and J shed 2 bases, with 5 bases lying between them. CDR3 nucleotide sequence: TGCGCCAGCAGCTTGGACCCACAAGAGACCCAGTACTTC. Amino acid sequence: CASSLDPQETQYF.

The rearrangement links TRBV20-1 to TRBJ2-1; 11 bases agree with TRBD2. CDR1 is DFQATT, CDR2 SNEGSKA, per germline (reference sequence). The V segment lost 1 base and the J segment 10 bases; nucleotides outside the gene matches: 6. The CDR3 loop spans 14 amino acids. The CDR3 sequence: CSARVAGGLWEQFF. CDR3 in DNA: TGCAGTGCTAGAGTAGCGGGGGGGCTTTGGGAGCAGTTCTTC.

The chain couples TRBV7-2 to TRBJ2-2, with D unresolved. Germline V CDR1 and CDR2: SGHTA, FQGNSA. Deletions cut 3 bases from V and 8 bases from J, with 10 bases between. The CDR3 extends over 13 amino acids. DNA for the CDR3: TGTGCCAGCAGCTTTTCGTCTGTTGGGGAGCTGTTTTTT. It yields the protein CASSFSSVGELFF.

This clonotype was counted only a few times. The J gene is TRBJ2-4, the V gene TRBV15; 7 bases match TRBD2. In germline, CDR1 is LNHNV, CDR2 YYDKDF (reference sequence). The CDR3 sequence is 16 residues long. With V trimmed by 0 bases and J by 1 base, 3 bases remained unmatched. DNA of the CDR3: TGTGCCACCAGCAGAGATGGGGGGGGGGCCAAAAACATTCAGTACTTC. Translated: CATSRDGGGAKNIQYF.

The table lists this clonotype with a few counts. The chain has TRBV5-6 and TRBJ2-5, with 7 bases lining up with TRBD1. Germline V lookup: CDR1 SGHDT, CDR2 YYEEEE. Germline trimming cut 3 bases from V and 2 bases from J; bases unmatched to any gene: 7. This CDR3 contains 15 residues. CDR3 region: CASSYRQGRQETQYF. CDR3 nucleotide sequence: TGTGCCAGCAGCTACCGACAGGGTCGGCAAGAGACCCAGTACTTC. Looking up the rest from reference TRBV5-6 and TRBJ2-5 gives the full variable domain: DAGVTQSPTHLIKTRGQQVTLRCSPKSGHDTVSWYQQALGQGPQFIFQYYEEEERQRGNFPDRFSGHQFPNYSSELNVNALLLGDSALYLCASSYRQGRQETQYFGPGTRLLVL.

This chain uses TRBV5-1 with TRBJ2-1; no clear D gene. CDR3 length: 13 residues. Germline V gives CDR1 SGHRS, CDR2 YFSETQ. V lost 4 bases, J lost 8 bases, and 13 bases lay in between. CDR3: CASSPTQPHEQFF. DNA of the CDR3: TGCGCCAGCAGCCCGACGCAACCCCATGAGCAGTTCTTC.